The clone carrying this T cell receptor beta chain was recorded a few times. The sample belongs to a study of blood T cells in healthy people across ages. Using a J-beta primer mix together with a sample-barcoded 5' primer, a second PCR was run for about 6 to 11 cycles. TCRdb redid the calling of the 5' RACE reads with MiXCR, one entry per CDR3 protein. The sample includes 800,000 to 1,000,000 distinct CDR3 sequences, roughly 48% seen only once; the top ten take around 15%. The germline CDR1 and CDR2 sequences are LGHNA and YSLEER. The trim removed 0 bases at V and 7 bases at J, leaving 6 bases unmatched. The CDR3 extends over 15 amino acids.

The specimen was blood. This receptor was identified in a man aged 30 to 45 in good health. The V call is TRBV4-3, the J call TRBJ1-2, with 9 bases fitting TRBD1. CDR3: CASSQDRGQGLGYTF. The CDR3 region has the DNA TGCGCCAGCAGCCAAGATCGGGGACAGGGTCTTGGCTACACCTTC.